This entry concerns a single T cell receptor beta chain. Its target is unknown. Between the trimmed V and J ends, which lost 5 bases and 5 bases, there was a span of 24 bases. The CDR3 length is 17 residues. Germline V CDR1 and CDR2: SGHTA, FQGNSA. The entry originates in a study of a mutant IDH1 vaccine in newly diagnosed glioma. Turning to the study itself: The initiation of vaccination occurred 4-6 weeks after radiotherapy alone, or with temozolomide cycles. It was at week 35 that visit V12 occurred, and at week 47 that visit V13 did.

The method was immunoSEQ multiplex PCR; TCRdb's version includes in-frame clones alone and lacks a portion of them. Of about 32,000 clones listed, around 80% are singletons. The study, taken as a whole, reports: Pseudoprogression apparently tracked independently of changes in top peripheral T cell clonotypes.

Time point of the sample: week 35, safety follow-up. One vaccine dose held 300 ug of mutant IDH1 20-mer peptide and came with topical imiquimod. Donor diagnoses consisted of new WHO grade 3 or 4 IDH1-mutant, ATRX-lost astrocytomas. The specimen was PBMCs, collected from a glioma patient whose treatment included an IDH1 peptide vaccine. The TCR originated in a man aged 35 to 55 with glioma. Some clones in this sample may be carry-over from other donors' samples. The chain uses TRBV7-2 and TRBJ2-5, with TRBD2 as a possible D gene (7 bases). In nucleotides, the CDR3 is TGTGCCAGCAGCCAAGGGGGACTGGGGGGGGGCCGTGAGACCCAGTACTTC. This translates into CASSQGGLGGGRETQYF.